This T cell receptor beta chain was obtained from a study of Ad26.COV2.S vaccination and SARS-CoV-2 variants. Broader study findings: Researchers cautioned that TCR breadth and depth analyses may have underestimated total T cell responses. Substantial breadth in spike-specific CD8+ and CD4+ T cell responses was reportedly seen after vaccination.

The J segment lost 4 bases and the V segment lost 5 bases, leaving 8 bases of the junction unmatched. This CDR3 contains 17 residues. Germline V gene data show CDR1 as SEHNR and CDR2 as FQNEAQ (reference sequence). Points on this clone: Antigen unknown.

Treatment indicated: roughly 18 received Ad26.COV2.S at low or high dose, single or two shots; 5 received placebo; per-sample allocation not given. Sampling took place 63 days after the first vaccine or placebo injection. Using immunoSEQ multiplex PCR, the repertoire was profiled, and TCRdb retains in-frame clones only, with some absent. The sample records 410,000 or so clones, about nine tenths being singletons. V is TRBV7-9 and J is TRBJ2-1; TRBD2 matches at 13 bases. The TCR comes from a person between 18 and 59 years old who received the Ad26.COV2.S COVID-19 vaccine or a placebo. This material consisted of peripheral blood, taken in a trial of Ad26.COV2.S vaccine versus placebo. CDR3 in DNA: TGTGCCAGCAGCACTGGGACTAGCGGGGTCCGTTACAATGAGCAGTTCTTC. It is translated as CASSTGTSGVRYNEQFF. Full variable domain (outside the CDR3, taken from reference TRBV7-9 and TRBJ2-1): DTGVSQNPRHKITKRGQNVTFRCDPISEHNRLYWYRQTLGQGPEFLTYFQNEAQLEKSRLLSDRFSAERPKGSFSTLEIQRTEQGDSAMYLCASSTGTSGVRYNEQFFGPGTRLTVL.